This T cell receptor beta chain was obtained from a study of memory CD4+ T cells and cytomegalovirus serostatus. Details on this clone: Its antigen is undetermined.

Single viable CD3+CD4+CD8-CD45RO+ cells were sorted as the memory CD4+ T cells. CMV serostatus came from serum IgG against pp150, pp28, p38, p52. CDR1 SEHNR and CDR2 FQNEAQ come from the germline V gene (reference sequence). The trim removed 3 bases at V and 3 bases at J, leaving 2 bases unmatched. The CDR3 totals 14 residues. The study, taken as a whole, reports: Median bootstrapped AUC for CMV status was roughly 0.95 originally, about 0.9 US-trained. The CMV-associated TCR signature appears largely within the CD4+ memory repertoire.

TCRdb keeps only in-frame clones here, not all; method: immunoSEQ multiplex PCR. The repertoire consists of 27,000 or so clones, with more than 60% occurring once and the leading ten covering roughly 0.68%. V is TRBV7-9 and J is TRBJ1-2; 9 bases align to TRBD1. The material sequenced was memory CD4+ T cells from blood. This clonotype was obtained from an adult in good health and CMV-seronegative. The CDR3 spells CASSFTGGYYGYTF. Here the CDR3 DNA reads TGTGCCAGCAGCTTTACAGGGGGCTACTATGGCTACACCTTC.